Detailed here is one T cell receptor (beta chain). V trimming: 11 bases; J trimming: 7 bases; junction bases outside the gene matches: 8. This CDR3 spans 13 amino acids. Germline-derived CDR1 and CDR2 are MNHNY and SVGAGI (reference sequence). Method: immunoSEQ multiplex PCR; TCRdb's copy keeps in-frame clones and lacks some. The profile shows around 16,000 clones, 90% to 95% of them singletons. Treatment described: randomized to nivolumab then ipilimumab (arm A) or the reverse (arm B). Patients had received no earlier DNA-damaging chemotherapy. Live CD3+CD8+ CD19− CD56− cells were sorted from PBMCs. This sample is drawn from a study of sequential checkpoint blockade in melanoma. Background on the study: Arm A got nivolumab then ipilimumab; arm B the reverse, 1:1. Each arm's sequence ended with maintenance nivolumab.

This chain joins TRBV6-6 and TRBJ1-5; TRBD1 matches at 10 bases. The sample in question was CD8+ T cells sorted from blood (inferred from file names), obtained from a patient given nivolumab and ipilimumab in sequence. The receptor was isolated from a human donor with melanoma. The CDR3 sequence is CAAGDRGGQPQHF. The CDR3 DNA follows: TGTGCCGCAGGGGACAGGGGAGGACAGCCCCAGCATTTT.